The text below deals with one T cell receptor (beta chain). The source of the sample is a study of blood T cell repertoires in COVID-19. Clones were sequenced by immunoSEQ multiplex PCR, and TCRdb holds only the in-frame ones, with some missing. The table has just under 60,000 clones, 85% to 90% seen once; the top ten hold around 5%. This CDR3 spans 15 amino acids. Germline CDR1 and CDR2: MNHEY and SVGAGI. Germline trimming cut 7 bases from V and 0 bases from J; bases unmatched to any gene: 6. The gene calls are TRBV6-5 and TRBJ1-3; 7 nucleotides agree with TRBD1. This sequence originates from a man between 60 and 70 years old with acute or convalescent COVID-19. Specimen: peripheral blood. CDR3 bases: TGTGCCAGCAAGTGGGACAGTAGCTCTGGAAACACCATATATTTT. Translated: CASKWDSSSGNTIYF.